A selection of T cell receptor beta chains follows, all from one sample in a study of graft-versus-host responses after intestinal transplantation. Their specific antigens are unknown. Measured with immunoSEQ multiplex PCR; TCRdb has only the in-frame clones, and not every one. The sample consists of approximately 82,000 clones, 85% to 95% of them appearing once. The source material was unstimulated CD8+ T cells sorted from spleen or lymph node cells, sampled before transplant. The receptors were gathered from a human donor who was the organ donor for an intestinal transplant. The conserved cysteine and the conserved F or W are not part of the CDR3 here.

v_gene: TRBV13; j_gene: TRBJ2-7; CDR3aa: ASRGQGEVSYEQY
v_gene: TRBV4-3; j_gene: TRBJ2-1; CDR3aa: ASSQVQTRDNEQF
v_gene: TRBV28; j_gene: TRBJ2-1; CDR3aa: ASSFEGGNEQF
v_gene: TRBV11-3; j_gene: TRBJ2-7; CDR3aa: ASSFSRSEQY
v_gene: TRBV4-3; j_gene: TRBJ2-2; CDR3aa: ASSQVGLAGANTGELF
v_gene: TRBV5-6; j_gene: TRBJ2-3; CDR3aa: ASSLYRGWVTDTQY
v_gene: TRBV10-1; j_gene: TRBJ1-1; CDR3aa: ASNPPRGHRGTEAF
v_gene: TRBV27; j_gene: TRBJ2-3; CDR3aa: ASSPLQGSYYTQY
v_gene: TRBV6-4; j_gene: TRBJ2-7; CDR3aa: ASSFTRGGEQY
v_gene: TRBV11-1; j_gene: TRBJ2-7; CDR3aa: ASSFNGLAGGLEPYEQY
v_gene: TRBV6-1; j_gene: TRBJ1-6; CDR3aa: ASSVFGAGGFRNSPLH
v_gene: TRBV28; j_gene: TRBJ2-7; CDR3aa: ASSLKAGGISGEQY
v_gene: TRBV28; j_gene: TRBJ2-3; CDR3aa: ASSLRVLAPYTDTQY
v_gene: TRBV15; j_gene: TRBJ1-5; CDR3aa: ATRGAGRSGNQPQH
v_gene: TRBV6-5; j_gene: TRBJ2-1; CDR3aa: ASRGRDSYNEQF
v_gene: TRBV4-2; j_gene: TRBJ2-7; CDR3aa: ASSQEASPLAGDYEQY
v_gene: TRBV30; j_gene: TRBJ1-1; CDR3aa: AWSSMNTEAF
v_gene: TRBV27; j_gene: TRBJ2-7; CDR3aa: ASSFSGLAYEQY
v_gene: TRBV5-4; j_gene: TRBJ2-3; CDR3aa: ASSLDRGIDTQY
v_gene: TRBV7-9; j_gene: TRBJ2-7; CDR3aa: ASSLSDGSSYEQY
v_gene: TRBV7-9; j_gene: TRBJ2-3; CDR3aa: ASSLSGLAGVTDTQY
v_gene: TRBV5-8; j_gene: TRBJ2-1; CDR3aa: ASSLGPGEF
v_gene: TRBV23-1; j_gene: TRBJ1-1; CDR3aa: ASSQAKDRGNTEAF
v_gene: TRBV5-4; j_gene: TRBJ2-1; CDR3aa: ASSQQGEQF
v_gene: TRBV5-6; j_gene: TRBJ2-3; CDR3aa: ASSLWAGDPDTQY
v_gene: TRBV18; j_gene: TRBJ2-3; CDR3aa: ASIPMSSRTDTQY
v_gene: TRBV18; j_gene: TRBJ1-2; CDR3aa: ASSRDRGYGYT
v_gene: TRBV30; j_gene: TRBJ2-1; CDR3aa: AWTPAANEQF
v_gene: TRBV4-3; j_gene: TRBJ2-1; CDR3aa: ASSQDSGSYNEQF
v_gene: TRBV2; j_gene: TRBJ2-3; CDR3aa: ASSLLAAATDTQY
v_gene: TRBV13; j_gene: TRBJ2-5; CDR3aa: ASTPRGGARYQETQY
v_gene: TRBV21-1; j_gene: TRBJ1-4; CDR3aa: ASSKAYSTGTNEKLF
v_gene: TRBV19; j_gene: TRBJ1-3; CDR3aa: ASNSHTLSRGYSGNTIY
v_gene: TRBV11-2; j_gene: TRBJ1-1; CDR3aa: ATQGQGMDAEAF
v_gene: TRBV29-1; j_gene: TRBJ2-3; CDR3aa: STIGTGERDTQY
v_gene: TRBV5-1; j_gene: TRBJ2-7; CDR3aa: ASSTYPGTGTSYEQY
v_gene: TRBV27; j_gene: TRBJ2-1; CDR3aa: ASSLSPGGYNEQF
v_gene: TRBV2; j_gene: TRBJ2-3; CDR3aa: ASSEALAGDLLRQDTQY
v_gene: TRBV18; j_gene: TRBJ2-7; CDR3aa: ASSRLSPTSEGGYEQY
v_gene: TRBV5-1; j_gene: TRBJ2-2; CDR3aa: ASSLFELSSGELF
v_gene: TRBV19; j_gene: TRBJ2-1; CDR3aa: ASSMFGGIEQF
v_gene: TRBV13; j_gene: TRBJ2-7; CDR3aa: ASISHRSPYEQY
v_gene: TRBV7-2; j_gene: TRBJ2-2; CDR3aa: ASRTGTYTGELF
v_gene: TRBV9; j_gene: TRBJ2-3; CDR3aa: ASSVGTSESTDTQY
v_gene: TRBV27; j_gene: TRBJ1-1; CDR3aa: ASSYIGGNTEAF
v_gene: TRBV19; j_gene: TRBJ2-7; CDR3aa: ASSILAGNEQY
v_gene: TRBV7-9; j_gene: TRBJ1-1; CDR3aa: ASSAREKGPEAF
v_gene: TRBV4-3; j_gene: TRBJ2-3; CDR3aa: ASSPRAVGTGPVDTQY
v_gene: TRBV6-1; j_gene: TRBJ2-5; CDR3aa: ASSVPFRGQNQETQY
v_gene: TRBV30; j_gene: TRBJ2-3; CDR3aa: AWSAGGFSDTQY
v_gene: TRBV5-8; j_gene: TRBJ1-1; CDR3aa: ASSAGQGISEAF
v_gene: TRBV28; j_gene: TRBJ2-2; CDR3aa: ASSYTGTSAGELF
v_gene: TRBV4-3; j_gene: TRBJ2-7; CDR3aa: ASSQEVGTGGEYEQY
v_gene: TRBV7-2; j_gene: TRBJ2-2; CDR3aa: ASSPLLAGGPGGELF
v_gene: TRBV9; j_gene: TRBJ1-2; CDR3aa: ASSVEGAPNYGYT
v_gene: TRBV7-9; j_gene: TRBJ2-2; CDR3aa: ASSTLAGGELF
v_gene: TRBV9; j_gene: TRBJ2-1; CDR3aa: ASSVGEGINEQF
v_gene: TRBV6-5; j_gene: TRBJ2-7; CDR3aa: ASASQGPTYEQY
v_gene: TRBV7-9; j_gene: TRBJ1-2; CDR3aa: ASSHGTLEGYT
v_gene: TRBV11-2; j_gene: TRBJ2-7; CDR3aa: ASSLGPGTDTYEQY